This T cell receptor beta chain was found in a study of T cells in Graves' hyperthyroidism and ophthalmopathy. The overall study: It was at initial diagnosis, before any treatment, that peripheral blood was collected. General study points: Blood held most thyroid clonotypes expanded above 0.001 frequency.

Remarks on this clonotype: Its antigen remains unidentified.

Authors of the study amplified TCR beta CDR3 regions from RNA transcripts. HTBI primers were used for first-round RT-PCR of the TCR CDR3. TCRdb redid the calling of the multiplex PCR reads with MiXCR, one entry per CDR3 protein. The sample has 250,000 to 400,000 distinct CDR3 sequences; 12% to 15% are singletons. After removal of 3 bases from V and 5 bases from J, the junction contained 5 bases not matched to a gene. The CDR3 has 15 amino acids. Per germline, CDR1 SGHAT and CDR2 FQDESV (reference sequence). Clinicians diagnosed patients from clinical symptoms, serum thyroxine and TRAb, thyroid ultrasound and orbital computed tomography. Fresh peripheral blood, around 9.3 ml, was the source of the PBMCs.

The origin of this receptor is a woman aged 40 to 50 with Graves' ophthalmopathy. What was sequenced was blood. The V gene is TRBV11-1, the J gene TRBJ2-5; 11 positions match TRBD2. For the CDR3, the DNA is TGTGCCAGCAGCTTGGTAGCGGGGGGGCCTGAGACCCAGTACTTC. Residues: CASSLVAGGPETQYF.